This paragraph covers one TCR beta chain sequence. These data are taken from a study of radiotherapy plus CTLA-4 blockade in lung cancer. V lost 5 bases to trimming and J lost 6 bases, with 10 bases between them. The CDR3 sequence is 13 residues long. CDR1 is SGHTA and CDR2 is FQGTGA in the germline V gene. Clones were sequenced by immunoSEQ multiplex PCR, and TCRdb holds only the in-frame ones, with some missing. The data contain 25,000 to 40,000 clones, roughly three quarters of them singletons. V gene TRBV7-3 combines with J gene TRBJ2-2; D ambiguous. This clonotype was sampled from a human donor with non-small cell lung cancer who had stable disease on radiotherapy plus ipilimumab. The sequences come from peripheral blood, collected from a patient treated with radiotherapy plus ipilimumab. The CDR3 loop reads CASSPPGSGELFF. Here the CDR3 DNA reads TGTGCCAGCAGCCCCCCAGGATCCGGGGAGCTGTTTTTT.